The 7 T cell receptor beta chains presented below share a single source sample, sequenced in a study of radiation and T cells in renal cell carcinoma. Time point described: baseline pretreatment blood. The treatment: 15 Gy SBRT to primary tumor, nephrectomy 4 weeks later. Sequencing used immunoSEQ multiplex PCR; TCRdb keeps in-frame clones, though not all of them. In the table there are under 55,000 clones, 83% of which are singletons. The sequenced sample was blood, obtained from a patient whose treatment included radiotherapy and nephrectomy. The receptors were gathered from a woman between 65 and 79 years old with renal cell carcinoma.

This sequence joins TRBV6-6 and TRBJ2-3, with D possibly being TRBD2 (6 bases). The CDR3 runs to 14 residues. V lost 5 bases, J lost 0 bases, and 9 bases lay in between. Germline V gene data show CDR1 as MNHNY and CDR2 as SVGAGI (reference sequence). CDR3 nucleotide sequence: TGTGCCAGCAGTCCTGGGACTAGCACAGATACGCAGTATTTT. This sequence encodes CASSPGTSTDTQYF.

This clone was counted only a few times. The chain's CDR3 is CASSHPSWASSYEQYF. CDR3 in DNA: TGTGCCAGCAGCCACCCCTCGTGGGCGAGCTCCTACGAGCAGTACTTC. The chain recombines TRBV14 with TRBJ2-7, with D unclear. The CDR3 covers 16 residues. In germline, CDR1 is SGHDN, CDR2 FVKESK. V lost 3 bases to trimming and J lost 0 bases, with 15 bases between them.

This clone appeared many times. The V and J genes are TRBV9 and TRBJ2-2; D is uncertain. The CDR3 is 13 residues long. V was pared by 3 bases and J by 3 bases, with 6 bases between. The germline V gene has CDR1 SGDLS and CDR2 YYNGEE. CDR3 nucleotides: TGTGCCAGCAGCGATCCCTACACCGGGGAGCTGTTTTTT. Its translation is CASSDPYTGELFF.

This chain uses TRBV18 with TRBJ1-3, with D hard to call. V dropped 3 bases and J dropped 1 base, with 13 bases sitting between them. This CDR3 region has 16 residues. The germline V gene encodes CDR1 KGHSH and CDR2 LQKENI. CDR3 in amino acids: CASSPGRPASGNTIYF. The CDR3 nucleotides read TGTGCCAGCTCACCCGGACGGCCAGCTTCTGGAAACACCATATATTTT.

CDR3 protein: CASSEGQSSTDTQYF. The CDR3 DNA follows: TGTGCCAGCAGTGAAGGACAATCTAGCACAGATACGCAGTATTTT. The chain recombines TRBV2 with TRBJ2-3; no firm D call. From germline, CDR1 is SNHLY and CDR2 FYNNEI. V dropped 1 base and J dropped 0 bases, with 8 bases sitting between them. The CDR3 consists of 15 residues.

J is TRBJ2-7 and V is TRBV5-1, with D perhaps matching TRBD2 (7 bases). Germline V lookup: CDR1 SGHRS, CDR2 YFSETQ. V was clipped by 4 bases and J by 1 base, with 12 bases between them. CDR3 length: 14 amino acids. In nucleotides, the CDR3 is TGCGCCAGCAGCCGGGGGGCGTTATCCTACGAGCAGTACTTC. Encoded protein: CASSRGALSYEQYF.

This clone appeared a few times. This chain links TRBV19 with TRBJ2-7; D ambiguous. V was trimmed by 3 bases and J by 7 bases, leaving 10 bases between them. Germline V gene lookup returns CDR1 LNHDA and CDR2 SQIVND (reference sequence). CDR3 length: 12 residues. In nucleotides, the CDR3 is TGTGCCAGTAGTATTTGGGGTCGTGAGCAGTACTTC. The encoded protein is CASSIWGREQYF.